The rows below give T cell receptor beta chains drawn from one sample of a study of T cell responses to AZD1222 COVID-19 vaccine. Sequenced by immunoSEQ multiplex PCR; TCRdb stores in-frame clones only, minus some. The sample holds 150,000 or so clones, roughly 90% seen once. The sample here was peripheral blood, taken on day 0 of AZD1222 vaccination. The receptors come from an adult in good health. Each CDR3 is given with its conserved first and last residue.

j_gene: TRBJ2-2
v_gene: TRBV18
CDR3aa: CASPVTGGPTGELFF

j_gene: TRBJ2-7
v_gene: TRBV4-1
CDR3aa: CASSQAGGGYEQYF

j_gene: TRBJ2-7
v_gene: TRBV7-9
CDR3aa: CASSLTTLVDF

j_gene: TRBJ2-1
v_gene: TRBV7-3
CDR3aa: CASTPGPGYVEQFF

j_gene: TRBJ2-2
v_gene: TRBV6-4
CDR3aa: CASSDSKLGDTGELFF

j_gene: TRBJ2-1
v_gene: TRBV14
CDR3aa: CASSPGGWLSSYNEQFF

j_gene: TRBJ2-1
v_gene: TRBV24-1
CDR3aa: CATSDSGGAGNEQFF

j_gene: TRBJ2-1
v_gene: TRBV7-2
CDR3aa: CASSLEETGRWYNEQFF

j_gene: TRBJ2-7
v_gene: TRBV28
CDR3aa: CASKPGGTGVYEQYF

j_gene: TRBJ1-5
v_gene: TRBV3-1/TRBV3-2
CDR3aa: CASSQDRGGPQHF

j_gene: TRBJ1-1
v_gene: TRBV7-2
CDR3aa: CASSLQGIF

j_gene: TRBJ2-3
v_gene: TRBV19
CDR3aa: CASTMGRENSDTQYF

j_gene: TRBJ2-3
v_gene: TRBV14
CDR3aa: CASRRARGADTQYF

j_gene: TRBJ2-7
v_gene: TRBV28
CDR3aa: CASSSTFGLSYEQYF

j_gene: TRBJ1-1
v_gene: TRBV11-2
CDR3aa: CASSLSGSEEAFF

j_gene: TRBJ2-7
v_gene: TRBV4-2
CDR3aa: CASSPAAASGSYEQYF

j_gene: TRBJ2-7
v_gene: TRBV5-5
CDR3aa: CASSASYEQYF

j_gene: TRBJ1-1
v_gene: TRBV21-1
CDR3aa: CASSRRGLRYTEAFF

j_gene: TRBJ1-5
v_gene: TRBV28
CDR3aa: CASSSDDRGQDQPQHF

j_gene: TRBJ1-1
v_gene: TRBV6-5
CDR3aa: CASSTGTGSGTEAFF

j_gene: TRBJ1-1
v_gene: TRBV27
CDR3aa: CASSGRMNTEAFF

j_gene: TRBJ1-1
v_gene: TRBV7-2
CDR3aa: CASSLVEGTTTEAFF

j_gene: TRBJ1-5
v_gene: TRBV6-5
CDR3aa: CASRPGTGGGQPQHF

j_gene: TRBJ1-2
v_gene: TRBV16
CDR3aa: CASSQGQGRSYGYTF

j_gene: TRBJ2-3
v_gene: TRBV18
CDR3aa: CASSQSLTGRGADTQYF

j_gene: TRBJ2-1
v_gene: TRBV19
CDR3aa: CASSPRDSYNEQFF

j_gene: TRBJ2-7
v_gene: TRBV28
CDR3aa: CASSVRLAGKPYEQYF

j_gene: TRBJ1-5
v_gene: TRBV2
CDR3aa: CASRATAGAVQPQHF

j_gene: TRBJ2-7
v_gene: TRBV5-5
CDR3aa: CASSGTGSEQYF

j_gene: TRBJ2-1
v_gene: TRBV27
CDR3aa: CASSYSGYNEQFF

j_gene: TRBJ2-1
v_gene: TRBV12-3/TRBV12-4
CDR3aa: CASSLTWEQFF

j_gene: TRBJ1-1
v_gene: TRBV28
CDR3aa: CASSFRLEGAGAEAFF

j_gene: TRBJ2-1
v_gene: TRBV28
CDR3aa: CASSFRTYNEQFF

j_gene: TRBJ1-6
v_gene: TRBV13
CDR3aa: CASSLGGDTGPLHF

j_gene: TRBJ1-2
v_gene: TRBV3-1/TRBV3-2
CDR3aa: CASSQGASRYGYTF

j_gene: TRBJ2-1
v_gene: TRBV5-6
CDR3aa: CASSRRGRVVGEQFF

j_gene: TRBJ2-2
v_gene: TRBV25-1
CDR3aa: CAWWKARVTGELFF

j_gene: TRBJ1-5
v_gene: TRBV12-5
CDR3aa: CASGFDRVSSNQPQHF

j_gene: TRBJ2-5
v_gene: TRBV10-3
CDR3aa: CAIRQQGPETQYF

j_gene: TRBJ2-1
v_gene: TRBV3-1/TRBV3-2
CDR3aa: CASSLGQTNNEQFF

j_gene: TRBJ1-6
v_gene: TRBV7-8
CDR3aa: CASSPGGTANSPLHF

j_gene: TRBJ1-5
v_gene: TRBV15
CDR3aa: CATSRDKRDVWPQHF

j_gene: TRBJ1-6
v_gene: TRBV18
CDR3aa: CASSPQGPSNSPLHF

j_gene: TRBJ1-2
v_gene: TRBV28
CDR3aa: CASFLPGSAYGYTF

j_gene: TRBJ1-4
v_gene: TRBV2
CDR3aa: CASLPVGEPNEKLFF

j_gene: TRBJ1-2
v_gene: TRBV7-8
CDR3aa: CASSPRIPVGGYTF

j_gene: TRBJ1-3
v_gene: TRBV4-1
CDR3aa: CASSQFDRGLTGNTIYF

j_gene: TRBJ2-7
v_gene: TRBV5-4
CDR3aa: CASSLPHSHGTVFYEQYF

j_gene: TRBJ1-1
v_gene: TRBV3-1/TRBV3-2
CDR3aa: CASSQPEMNTEAFF

j_gene: TRBJ2-5
v_gene: TRBV5-1
CDR3aa: CASSSQETQYF

j_gene: TRBJ2-7
v_gene: TRBV4-2
CDR3aa: CASSHYRDRGGEQYF